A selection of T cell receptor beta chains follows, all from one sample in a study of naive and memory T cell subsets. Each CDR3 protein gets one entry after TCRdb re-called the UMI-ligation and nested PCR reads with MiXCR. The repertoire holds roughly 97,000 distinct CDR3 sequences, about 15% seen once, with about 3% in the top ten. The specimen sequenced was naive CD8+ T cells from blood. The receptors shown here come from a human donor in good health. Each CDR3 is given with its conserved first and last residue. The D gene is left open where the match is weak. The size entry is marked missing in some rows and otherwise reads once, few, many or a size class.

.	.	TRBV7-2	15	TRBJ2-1	CASSSSPLAIFEQFF	TGTGCCAGCAGCTCCTCGCCTCTAGCCATCTTTGAGCAGTTCTTC
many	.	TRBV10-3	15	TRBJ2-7	CAISELQGPGAEQYF	TGTGCCATCAGTGAACTCCAGGGTCCCGGGGCCGAGCAGTACTTC
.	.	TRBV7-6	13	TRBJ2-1	CASSLAGGNEQFF	TGTGCCAGCAGCTTAGCCGGCGGCAATGAGCAGTTCTTC
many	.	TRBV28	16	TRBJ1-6	CASSSRRGSYNSPLHF	TGTGCCAGCAGTTCCCGTAGGGGCTCCTATAATTCACCCCTCCACTTT
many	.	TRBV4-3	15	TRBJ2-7	CASSPVDREGYEQYF	TGCGCCAGCAGCCCCGTGGACAGGGAGGGTTACGAGCAGTACTTC
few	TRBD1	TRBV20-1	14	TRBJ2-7	CSYLGTGGSYEQYF	TGCAGCTACCTGGGGACAGGGGGTTCCTACGAGCAGTACTTC
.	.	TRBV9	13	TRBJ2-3	CASSVMSGDTQYF	TGTGCCAGCAGCGTAATGAGTGGAGATACGCAGTATTTT
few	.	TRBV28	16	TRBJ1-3	CASQSPSAEPGNTIYF	TGTGCCAGCCAGAGTCCCAGCGCCGAACCAGGAAACACCATATATTTT
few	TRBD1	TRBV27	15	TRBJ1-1	CASSAGTGGGTEAFF	TGTGCCAGCAGTGCCGGGACAGGGGGGGGGACTGAAGCTTTCTTT
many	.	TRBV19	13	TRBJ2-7	CASSSAGSYEQYF	TGTGCCAGTAGTTCGGCAGGGTCCTACGAGCAGTACTTC
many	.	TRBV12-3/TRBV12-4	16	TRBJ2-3	CASSLLQGASTDTQYF	TGTGCCAGCAGTTTACTACAGGGAGCTAGCACAGATACGCAGTATTTT
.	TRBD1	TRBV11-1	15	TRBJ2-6	CASSTDRAGANVLTF	TGTGCCAGCAGCACAGACAGGGCTGGGGCCAACGTCCTGACTTTC
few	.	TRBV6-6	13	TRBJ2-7	CASSSGVGYEQYF	TGTGCCAGCAGTTCCGGGGTGGGCTACGAGCAGTACTTC
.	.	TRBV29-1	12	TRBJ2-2	CSVVTRTGELFF	TGCAGCGTTGTGACTAGAACCGGGGAGCTGTTTTTT
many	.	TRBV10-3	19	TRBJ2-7	CAISESSILAVQLTYEQYF	TGTGCCATCAGTGAGTCGTCGATCCTGGCGGTTCAACTTACCTACGAGCAGTACTTC
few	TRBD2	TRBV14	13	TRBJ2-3	CASSQDRRGEQYF	TGTGCCAGCAGCCAAGATCGGCGGGGGGAGCAGTATTTT
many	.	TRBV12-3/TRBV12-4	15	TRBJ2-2	CASSLAEAPSGELFF	TGTGCCAGCAGTTTAGCGGAGGCACCCTCCGGGGAGCTGTTTTTT
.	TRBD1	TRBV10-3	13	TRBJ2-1	CAIRNTGANEQFF	TGTGCCATCAGGAATACAGGGGCCAATGAGCAGTTCTTC
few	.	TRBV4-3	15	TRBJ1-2	CASSQEGGLSYGYTF	TGCGCCAGCAGCCAAGAGGGGGGCTTGTCTTATGGCTACACCTTC
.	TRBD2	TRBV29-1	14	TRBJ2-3	CSTGGEVRTDTQYF	TGCAGCACGGGGGGGGAGGTGAGGACAGATACGCAGTATTTT
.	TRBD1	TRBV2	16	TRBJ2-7	CASIATGTGVKGEQYF	TGTGCCAGCATCGCTACGGGGACAGGGGTAAAGGGCGAGCAGTACTTC
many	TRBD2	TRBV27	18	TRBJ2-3	CASSLGGTSGASTDTQYF	TGTGCCAGCAGTTTAGGCGGGACTAGCGGGGCAAGCACAGATACGCAGTATTTT
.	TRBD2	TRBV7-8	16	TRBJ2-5	CASSPLQREVQETQYF	TGTGCCAGCAGCCCGCTTCAGCGGGAGGTCCAAGAGACCCAGTACTTC
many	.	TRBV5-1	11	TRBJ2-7	CASSTPYEQYF	TGCGCCAGCAGCACCCCCTACGAGCAGTACTTC
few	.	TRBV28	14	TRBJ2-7	CASSPGSISYEQYF	TGTGCCAGCAGCCCGGGATCTATCTCCTACGAGCAGTACTTC
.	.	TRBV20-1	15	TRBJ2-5	CSARELAAPQETQYF	TGCAGTGCTAGGGAACTAGCAGCCCCCCAAGAGACCCAGTACTTC
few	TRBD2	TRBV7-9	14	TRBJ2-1	CASNGRAGYNEQFF	TGTGCCAGCAACGGGAGGGCGGGATACAATGAGCAGTTCTTC
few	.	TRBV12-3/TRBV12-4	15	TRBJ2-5	CASSWDTGTWETQYF	TGTGCCAGCAGCTGGGACACGGGGACTTGGGAGACCCAGTACTTC
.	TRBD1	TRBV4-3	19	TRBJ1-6	CASSQDWDREGAYTSPLHF	TGCGCCAGCAGCCAAGATTGGGACAGGGAAGGGGCCTATACTTCACCCCTCCACTTT
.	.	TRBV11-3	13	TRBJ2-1	CASSFQQYNEQFF	TGTGCCAGCAGCTTCCAGCAGTACAATGAGCAGTTCTTC
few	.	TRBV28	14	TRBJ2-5	CASSFGQSQETQYF	TGTGCCAGCAGTTTTGGACAGAGCCAAGAGACCCAGTACTTC